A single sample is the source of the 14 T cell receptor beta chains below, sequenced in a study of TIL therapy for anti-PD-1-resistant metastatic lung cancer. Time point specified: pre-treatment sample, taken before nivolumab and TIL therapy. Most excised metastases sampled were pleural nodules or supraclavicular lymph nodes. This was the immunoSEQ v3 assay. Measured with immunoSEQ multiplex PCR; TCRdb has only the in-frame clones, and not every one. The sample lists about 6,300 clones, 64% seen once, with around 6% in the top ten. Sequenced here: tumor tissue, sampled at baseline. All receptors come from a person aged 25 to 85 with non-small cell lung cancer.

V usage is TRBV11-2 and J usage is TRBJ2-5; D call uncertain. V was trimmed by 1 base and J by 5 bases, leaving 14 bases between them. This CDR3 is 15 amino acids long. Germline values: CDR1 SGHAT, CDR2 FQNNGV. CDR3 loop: CASSLVGPVGETQYF. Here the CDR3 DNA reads TGTGCCAGCAGCTTAGTAGGGCCGGTGGGGGAGACCCAGTACTTC.

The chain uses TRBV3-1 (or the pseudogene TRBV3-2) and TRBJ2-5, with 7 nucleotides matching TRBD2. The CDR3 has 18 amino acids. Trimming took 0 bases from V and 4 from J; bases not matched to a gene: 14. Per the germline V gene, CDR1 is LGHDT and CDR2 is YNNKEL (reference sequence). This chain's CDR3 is CASSQDKFAGVKRETQYF. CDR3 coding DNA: TGTGCCAGCAGCCAAGATAAGTTCGCGGGAGTGAAGAGAGAGACCCAGTACTTC.

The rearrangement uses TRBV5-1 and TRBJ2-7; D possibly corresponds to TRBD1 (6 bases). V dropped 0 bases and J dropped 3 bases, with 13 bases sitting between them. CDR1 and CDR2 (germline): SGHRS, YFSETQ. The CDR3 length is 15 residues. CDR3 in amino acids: CASSLAEDSLYEQYF. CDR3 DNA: TGCGCCAGCAGCTTGGCGGAGGACAGCCTCTACGAGCAGTACTTC.

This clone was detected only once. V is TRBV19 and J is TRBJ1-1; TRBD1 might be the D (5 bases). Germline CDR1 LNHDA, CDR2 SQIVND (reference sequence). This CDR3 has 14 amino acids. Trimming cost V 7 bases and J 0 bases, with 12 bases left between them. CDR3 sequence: CASMIRGVNTEAFF. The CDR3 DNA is TGTGCCAGTATGATTAGGGGAGTGAACACTGAAGCTTTCTTT.

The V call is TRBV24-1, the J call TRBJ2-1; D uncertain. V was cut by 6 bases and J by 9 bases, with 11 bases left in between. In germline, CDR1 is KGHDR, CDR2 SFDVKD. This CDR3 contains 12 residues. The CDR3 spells CATSIRVSEQFF. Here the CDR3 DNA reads TGTGCCACCAGTATCCGAGTAAGTGAGCAGTTCTTC.

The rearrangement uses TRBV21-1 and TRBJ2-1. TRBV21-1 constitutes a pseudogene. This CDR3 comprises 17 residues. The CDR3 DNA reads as TGTGCCAGCACGACGGCCTCCACGGAAAGCTCCTACAATGAGCAGTTCTTC. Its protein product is CASTTASTESSYNEQFF.

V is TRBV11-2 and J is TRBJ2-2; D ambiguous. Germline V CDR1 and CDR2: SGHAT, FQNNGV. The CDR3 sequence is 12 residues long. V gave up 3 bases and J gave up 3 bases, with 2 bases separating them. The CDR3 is CASSLDTGELFF. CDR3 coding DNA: TGTGCCAGCAGCTTGGACACCGGGGAGCTGTTTTTT.

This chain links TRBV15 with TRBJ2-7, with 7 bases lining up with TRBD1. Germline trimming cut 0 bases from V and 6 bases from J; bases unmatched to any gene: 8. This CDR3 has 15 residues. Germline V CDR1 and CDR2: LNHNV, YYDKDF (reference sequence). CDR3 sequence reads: CATSRDVQGESEQYF. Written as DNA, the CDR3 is TGTGCCACCAGCAGAGATGTCCAGGGGGAATCCGAGCAGTACTTC.

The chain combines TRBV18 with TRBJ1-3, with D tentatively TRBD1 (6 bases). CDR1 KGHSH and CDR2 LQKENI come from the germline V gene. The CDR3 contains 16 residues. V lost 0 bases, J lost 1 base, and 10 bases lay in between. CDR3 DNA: TGTGCCAGCTCACCACCCGGGGGCGCGTCTGGAAACACCATATATTTT. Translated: CASSPPGGASGNTIYF.

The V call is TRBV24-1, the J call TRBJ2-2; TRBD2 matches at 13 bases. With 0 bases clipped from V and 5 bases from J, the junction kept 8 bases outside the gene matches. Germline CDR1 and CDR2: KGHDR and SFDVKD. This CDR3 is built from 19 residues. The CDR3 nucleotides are TGTGCCACCAGTGATTTGAGCGGGGGACTAGCGGGGTCTACCGGGGAGCTGTTTTTT. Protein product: CATSDLSGGLAGSTGELFF.

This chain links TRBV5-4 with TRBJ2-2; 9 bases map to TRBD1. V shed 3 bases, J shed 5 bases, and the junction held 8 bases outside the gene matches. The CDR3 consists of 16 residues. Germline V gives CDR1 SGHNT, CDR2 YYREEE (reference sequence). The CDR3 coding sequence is TGTGCCAGCAGCTACCCCGGGACAGGGTTAACCGGGGAGCTGTTTTTT. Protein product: CASSYPGTGLTGELFF.

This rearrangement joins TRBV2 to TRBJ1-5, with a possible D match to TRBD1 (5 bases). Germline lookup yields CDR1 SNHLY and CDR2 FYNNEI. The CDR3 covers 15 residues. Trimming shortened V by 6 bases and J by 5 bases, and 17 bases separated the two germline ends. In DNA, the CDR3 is TGTGCCAGCAGCCCCCAGGTGGGGGGGGATCAGCCCCAGCATTTT. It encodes CASSPQVGGDQPQHF.

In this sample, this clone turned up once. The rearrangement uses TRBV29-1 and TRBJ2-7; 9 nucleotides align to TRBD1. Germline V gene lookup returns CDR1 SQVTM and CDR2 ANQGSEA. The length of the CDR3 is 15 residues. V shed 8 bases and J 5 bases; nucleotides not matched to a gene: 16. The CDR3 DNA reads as TGCAGCTACTCAAGGGGTACAGGGGGCGGGGACGAGCAGTACTTC. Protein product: CSYSRGTGGGDEQYF.

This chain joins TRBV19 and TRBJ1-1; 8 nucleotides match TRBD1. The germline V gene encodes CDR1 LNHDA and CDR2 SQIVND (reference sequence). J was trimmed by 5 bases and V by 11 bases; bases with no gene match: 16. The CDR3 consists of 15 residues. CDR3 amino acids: CASSDRGAERTEAFF. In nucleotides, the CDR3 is TGTGCCTCATCAGACAGGGGCGCGGAAAGAACTGAAGCTTTCTTT.